Included here is one T cell receptor (beta chain) sequence, with context. Its antigen is not identified. V gave up 3 bases and J gave up 5 bases, with 11 bases separating them. This CDR3 spans 13 amino acids. This specimen belongs to a study of T cell responses to AZD1222 COVID-19 vaccine. Overall study findings and caveats: Nearly half of the spike-specific TCRs reportedly recognize variant regions that carry no mutations. Spike-specific TCR breadth rose after two AZD1222 doses, and depth rose as well. The sample set comprised mostly white British donors with more females, and clonal diversity was possibly underestimated.

Clones were sequenced by immunoSEQ multiplex PCR, and TCRdb holds only the in-frame ones, with some missing. The data hold about 130,000 clones, with approximately 93% observed a single time. The V and J genes are TRBV12-3 or TRBV12-4 and TRBJ2-7; maybe TRBD2 (5 bases). The source material was peripheral blood, sampled on day 0 of AZD1222 vaccination. This clonotype was obtained from an adult in good health. CDR3 DNA: TGTGCCAGCAGTTTCGAGGGTACAGACGAGCAGTACTTC. Protein sequence: CASSFEGTDEQYF.